The 11 T cell receptor beta chains presented below share a single source sample, sequenced in a study of CD8 T cells in Susac syndrome. The authors reverse transcribed roughly 0.5 to 1 ug RNA with random hexamers. TCRdb reanalysed the immunoSEQ multiplex PCR reads using MiXCR and keeps one entry per CDR3 protein. Here the sample spans about 400,000 distinct CDR3 sequences, 75% to 90% being singletons. Sequencing was done on a sample of CD8+ T cells from PBMCs. The receptors come from a human donor with multiple sclerosis.

The chain couples TRBV14 to TRBJ2-1, with TRBD2 as a possible D gene (6 bases). Per the germline V gene, CDR1 is SGHDN and CDR2 is FVKESK. CDR3 size: 14 residues. The V gene lost 3 bases and the J gene lost 2 bases, with 8 bases spanning the gap. The CDR3 region has the DNA TGTGCCAGCAGCCAGGGACTCGCCTACAATGAGCAGTTCTTC. Translation gives CASSQGLAYNEQFF.

The J gene is TRBJ1-1, the V gene TRBV4-1; perhaps TRBD1 as D (5 bases). The V and J ends lost 5 bases and 7 bases respectively, with 20 bases between them. CDR3 size: 15 residues. CDR1 and CDR2 from the germline V gene are MGHRA and YSYEKL. The CDR3 is CASSSNRDARSEAFF. The CDR3 DNA follows: TGCGCCAGCAGCTCGAACCGGGACGCCCGGAGTGAAGCTTTCTTT.

The chain couples TRBV30 to TRBJ1-6, with no clear D. CDR1 and CDR2 (germline): GTSNPN, SVGIG (reference sequence). This CDR3 region has 12 residues. V lost 1 base and J 10 bases, leaving 8 bases between the germline ends. CDR3 sequence (DNA): TGTGCCTGGAGTGAATACGTGTCACCCCTCCACTTT. Amino acids: CAWSEYVSPLHF.

The chain employs TRBV10-3 and TRBJ1-1, with a tentative D call TRBD1 (5 bases). This CDR3 comprises 18 residues. Between the trimmed V and J ends, which lost 8 bases and 0 bases, there was a span of 25 bases. CDR1 and CDR2 from the germline V gene are ENHRY and SYGVKD. The CDR3 nucleotides are TGTGCCATCTCGGGCGTCGGGCAGGGTTGGTCTCTGAACACTGAAGCTTTCTTT. This translates into CAISGVGQGWSLNTEAFF.

The V call is TRBV5-1, the J call TRBJ2-5, with unresolved D. V lost 3 bases and J 3 bases, leaving 15 bases between the germline ends. Germline V gives CDR1 SGHRS, CDR2 YFSETQ. The CDR3 loop spans 15 amino acids. CDR3 residues: CASSSRTDREETQYF. CDR3 DNA sequence: TGCGCCAGCAGCTCCCGGACGGACCGTGAAGAGACCCAGTACTTC.

V usage is TRBV7-9 and J usage is TRBJ2-7; weak D call: TRBD1 (6 bases). This CDR3 is 14 amino acids long. V was clipped by 6 bases and J by 3 bases, with 15 bases between them. The germline V gene encodes CDR1 SEHNR and CDR2 FQNEAQ (reference sequence). The CDR3 reads CASSPEQQGYEQYF. CDR3 DNA: TGTGCCAGCAGTCCAGAACAACAGGGCTACGAGCAGTACTTC.

V gene TRBV29-1 combines with J gene TRBJ2-7, with a tentative D call TRBD1 (7 bases). Trimming removed 6 bases from V and 3 bases from J, with 15 bases in between. The CDR3 has 13 residues. From germline, CDR1 is SQVTM and CDR2 ANQGSEA. The CDR3: CSVQGGRSYEQYF. CDR3 nucleotide sequence: TGCAGCGTGCAGGGGGGTCGTAGCTACGAGCAGTACTTC.

The chain combines TRBV5-6 with TRBJ2-1; possibly TRBD2 for D (5 bases). The CDR3 has 16 residues. The germline gives CDR1 SGHDT, CDR2 YYEEEE. Trimming removed 4 bases from V and 9 bases from J, with 23 bases in between. Here the CDR3 reads CASSDWSRRVLSEQFF. The CDR3 coding sequence is TGTGCCAGCAGCGATTGGTCGAGGCGGGTATTGAGTGAGCAGTTCTTC.

The chain employs TRBV9 and TRBJ2-1, with TRBD2 matching 7 bases. The junction had 5 bases not matched to a gene; V was cut back by 2 bases and J by 3 bases. Germline V gene lookup returns CDR1 SGDLS and CDR2 YYNGEE. This CDR3 has 15 amino acids. CDR3 sequence: CASSVQSGIYNEQFF. Here the CDR3 DNA reads TGTGCCAGCAGCGTGCAAAGCGGGATCTACAATGAGCAGTTCTTC.

Only a few counts were recorded for this clonotype. This chain links TRBV6-2 or TRBV6-3 with TRBJ2-7; D not certain. This CDR3 contains 14 residues. V lost 0 bases and J 2 bases, leaving 8 bases between the germline ends. Per germline, CDR1 MNHEY and CDR2 SVGEGT. The CDR3 bases are TGTGCCAGCAGTTACTCGAGCGCGGCCTACGAGCAGTACTTC. It codes for CASSYSSAAYEQYF.

This chain joins TRBV27 and TRBJ2-7; 7 positions match TRBD1. J was trimmed by 4 bases and V by 5 bases; bases with no gene match: 5. The CDR3 runs 13 residues. Germline V gene data show CDR1 as MNHEY and CDR2 as SMNVEV (reference sequence). This chain's CDR3 is CASSPLDRYEQYF. CDR3 sequence (DNA): TGTGCCAGCAGTCCGTTGGACAGGTACGAGCAGTACTTC.